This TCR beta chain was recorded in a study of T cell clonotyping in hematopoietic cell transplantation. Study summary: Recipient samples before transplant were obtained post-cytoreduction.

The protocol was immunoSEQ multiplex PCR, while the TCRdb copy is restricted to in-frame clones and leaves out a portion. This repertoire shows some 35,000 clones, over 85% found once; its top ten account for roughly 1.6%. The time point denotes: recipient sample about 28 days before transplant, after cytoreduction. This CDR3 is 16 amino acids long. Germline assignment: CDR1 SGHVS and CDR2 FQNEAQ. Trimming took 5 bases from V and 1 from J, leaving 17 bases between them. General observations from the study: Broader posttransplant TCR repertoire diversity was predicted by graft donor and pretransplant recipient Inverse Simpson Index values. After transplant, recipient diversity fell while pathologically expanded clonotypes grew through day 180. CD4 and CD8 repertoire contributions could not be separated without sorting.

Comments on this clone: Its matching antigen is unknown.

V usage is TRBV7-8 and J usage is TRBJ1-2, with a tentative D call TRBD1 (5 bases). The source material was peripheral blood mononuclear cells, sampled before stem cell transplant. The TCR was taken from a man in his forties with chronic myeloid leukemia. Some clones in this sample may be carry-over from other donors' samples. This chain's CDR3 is CASSPTGGGFNYGYTF. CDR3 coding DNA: TGTGCCAGCAGCCCCACGGGGGGAGGGTTTAACTATGGCTACACCTTC.